The clone carrying this T cell receptor (beta chain) was picked up a small number of times. Preparation of the TCRbeta library used unique molecular identifiers. Using its own MiXCR run on the PCR reads, TCRdb lists one record per CDR3 protein. The table shows about 610,000 distinct CDR3 sequences, with roughly a tenth occurring only once. This sample stems from a study of T-cell reconstitution after alpha-beta-depleted transplantation in children. The material was PBMCs from the stem cell graft donor, obtained from the stem cell graft. This clonotype was obtained from a human donor who donated a stem cell graft to a child with acute myeloid leukemia.

The CDR3 here is CSAKGGGQYEQYF. For the CDR3, the DNA is TGCAGTGCTAAAGGGGGAGGTCAATACGAGCAGTACTTC. The rearrangement uses TRBV20-1 and TRBJ2-7; D possibly matches TRBD1 or TRBD2 (6 bases each). Germline V CDR1 and CDR2: DFQATT, SNEGSKA (reference sequence). V lost 4 bases to trimming and J lost 4 bases, with 14 bases between them. This CDR3 has 13 amino acids.